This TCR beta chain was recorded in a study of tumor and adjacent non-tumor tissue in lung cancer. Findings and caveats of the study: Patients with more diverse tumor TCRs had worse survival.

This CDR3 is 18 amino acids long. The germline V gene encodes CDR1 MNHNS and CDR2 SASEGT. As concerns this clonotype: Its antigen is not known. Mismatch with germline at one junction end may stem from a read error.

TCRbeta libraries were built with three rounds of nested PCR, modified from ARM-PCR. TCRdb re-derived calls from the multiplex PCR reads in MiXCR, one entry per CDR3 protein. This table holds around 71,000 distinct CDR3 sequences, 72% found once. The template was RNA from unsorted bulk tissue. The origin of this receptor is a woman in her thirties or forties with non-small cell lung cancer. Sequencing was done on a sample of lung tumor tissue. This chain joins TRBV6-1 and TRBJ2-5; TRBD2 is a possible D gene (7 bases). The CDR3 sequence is CAGSEDSGGAMGQETQYF. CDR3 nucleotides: TGTGCCGGCAGTGAAGATAGTGGGGGGGCGATGGGGCAAGAGACCCAGTACTTC.